The present T cell receptor (beta chain) was sequenced within a study of T-cell memory formation after mild COVID-19. Across the whole study: Largely donor-specific sequence clusters came from a couple of donors. Overall study results and limits: The main location of contracting CD4+ clones was CM and EM, and that of contracting CD8+ clones was EMRA.

Comments on this clonotype: Its antigen remains unknown.

TCRdb recomputed calls from the 5' RACE reads with MiXCR, one row per CDR3 protein. The sample holds around 260,000 distinct CDR3 sequences, around 15% seen once. This CDR3 is built from 14 residues. V was pared by 1 base and J by 4 bases, with 3 bases of the junction left unmatched. CDR1 is SGHTA, CDR2 FQGNSA, per germline. The material sequenced was PBMCs or a T cell subset sorted from them (not recorded which). This sequence joins TRBV7-2 and TRBJ1-2; 7 bases align to TRBD1. The sequence derives from a young man who had mild COVID-19 (a few samples of this study predate the infection). Cell type and time point are not known. For the CDR3, the DNA is TGTGCCAGCAGCTTAGGGGACAGACTCTATGGCTACACCTTC. Translated: CASSLGDRLYGYTF.